One sample yielded the 18 T cell receptor beta chains listed below, sequenced in a study of blood T cells in healthy people across ages. A second PCR, run for roughly 7 to 12 cycles, used a sample-barcoded 5' primer plus a J-beta primer mix. TCRdb analysed the 5' RACE reads with MiXCR anew, one entry per CDR3 protein. The data show roughly 1.7 million distinct CDR3 sequences, 34% seen once. The sample was blood. These receptors all stem from a woman aged 25 to 39 in good health.

The CDR3 here is CASSLVGQGVGELFF. For the CDR3, the DNA is TGTGCCAGCAGCTTGGTTGGACAGGGGGTCGGGGAGCTGTTTTTT. The genes are TRBV5-5 and TRBJ2-2, with TRBD1 matching 10 bases. The CDR3 covers 15 residues. Germline lookup yields CDR1 SGHKS and CDR2 YYEKEE (reference sequence). With 0 bases clipped from V and 7 bases from J, the junction kept 3 bases outside the gene matches.

This clonotype was counted between two and nine times. The chain is built from TRBV5-1 and TRBJ2-3, with D unresolved. V gave up 8 bases and J gave up 6 bases, with 16 bases separating them. Germline CDR1 reads SGHRS; CDR2 reads YFSETQ. This CDR3 contains 13 residues. Written as DNA, the CDR3 is TGCGCCAGTGGCGCCGTGGGCTCGGATACGCAGTATTTT. Translation gives CASGAVGSDTQYF.

V is TRBV27 and J is TRBJ2-1, with 15 bases that match TRBD2. This CDR3 is 17 amino acids long. Unmatched junction bases numbered 4, after V lost 3 bases and J lost 4 bases. Germline V gene data show CDR1 as MNHEY and CDR2 as SMNVEV (reference sequence). The CDR3 bases are TGTGCCAGCAGTTTTGGGACTAGCGGGGGGATTTACAATGAGCAGTTCTTC. It encodes CASSFGTSGGIYNEQFF.

This clonotype was counted at least ten times. The CDR3 DNA reads as TGCGCCAGCAGCCAAGAAACTAGCTACAATGAGCAGTTCTTC. This sequence encodes CASSQETSYNEQFF. V and J are TRBV4-1 and TRBJ2-1; D is perhaps TRBD2 (5 bases). CDR3 length: 14 residues. The germline V gene encodes CDR1 MGHRA and CDR2 YSYEKL. The V end was cut by 0 bases, the J end by 3 bases, with 6 bases between.

In its sample, this clonotype was seen a few times. This chain joins TRBV7-8 and TRBJ1-4; 7 bases map to TRBD1. This CDR3 is 16 amino acids long. V shed 2 bases, J shed 6 bases, and the junction held 9 bases outside the gene matches. In germline, CDR1 is SGHVS, CDR2 FQNEAQ. The DNA of the CDR3 is TGTGCCAGCAGCTTAACGTACGGCAGGGGGGATGAAAAACTGTTTTTT. This codes for CASSLTYGRGDEKLFF.

CDR3 residues: CASSLERTKNTEAFF. The CDR3 DNA follows: TGCGCCAGCAGCTTAGAACGGACAAAGAACACTGAAGCTTTCTTT. The V and J genes are TRBV5-1 and TRBJ1-1, with D possibly matching TRBD1 (5 bases). Germline CDR1 is SGHRS and CDR2 is YFSETQ. V was shortened by 2 bases and J by 1 base, with 12 bases between the two germline ends. This CDR3 contains 15 residues. Filled out from reference TRBV5-1 and TRBJ1-1, the complete variable domain reads KAGVTQTPRYLIKTRGQQVTLSCSPISGHRSVSWYQQTPGQGLQFLFEYFSETQRNKGNFPGRFSGRQFSNSRSEMNVSTLELGDSALYLCASSLERTKNTEAFFGQGTRLTVV.

In this sample, this clonotype turned up a few times. The chain joins TRBV7-2 to TRBJ2-5; D possibly corresponds to TRBD2 (6 bases). V gave up 5 bases and J gave up 4 bases, with 14 bases separating them. Germline loops: CDR1 SGHTA, CDR2 FQGNSA. The CDR3 is made up of 14 amino acids. The CDR3 protein is CASSAWTTVETQYF. As DNA, the CDR3 is TGTGCCAGCAGCGCCTGGACTACCGTAGAGACCCAGTACTTC.

In this sample, this clonotype turned up a few times. The chain uses TRBV12-5 and TRBJ2-7; D possibly matches TRBD1 or TRBD2 (5 bases each). The V end was cut by 5 bases, the J end by 0 bases, with 14 bases between. Germline CDR1 LGHNT, CDR2 FRNRAP. The CDR3 contains 15 residues. The CDR3 DNA follows: TGTGCTAGTGGTCCCCCGGGACCCCGCTCCTACGAGCAGTACTTC. Protein product: CASGPPGPRSYEQYF.

V and J are TRBV30 and TRBJ2-7, with D hard to call. The CDR3 sequence is 15 residues long. Germline CDR1 and CDR2: GTSNPN and SVGIG (reference sequence). The V gene lost 0 bases and the J gene lost 3 bases, with 15 bases spanning the gap. CDR3 DNA sequence: TGTGCCTGGAGTGTACACGTGACGGACGGCTACGAGCAGTACTTC. Its translation is CAWSVHVTDGYEQYF.

This clonotype came up a few times. The J gene is TRBJ2-5, the V gene TRBV30, with a possible D match to TRBD1 (6 bases). From germline, CDR1 is GTSNPN and CDR2 SVGIG (reference sequence). The CDR3 consists of 13 residues. Trimming took off 3 bases at V and 0 bases at J, with 8 bases between the two ends. CDR3 sequence (DNA): TGTGCCTGGAGGAGGGGGTACCAAGAGACCCAGTACTTC. Protein sequence: CAWRRGYQETQYF.

This clonotype has at least ten counts. The chain is built from TRBV27 and TRBJ1-6; D is unresolved. The germline V gene has CDR1 MNHEY and CDR2 SMNVEV (reference sequence). V was clipped by 6 bases and J by 5 bases, with 8 bases between them. This CDR3 is 13 amino acids long. CDR3 nucleotide sequence: TGTGCCAGCAGGGGAACGGATAATTCACCCCTCCACTTT. This gives the protein CASRGTDNSPLHF.

This CDR3 is CSARGPATGGSYNEQFF. The CDR3, as DNA: TGCAGTGCTAGAGGCCCGGCTACAGGGGGGTCCTACAATGAGCAGTTCTTC. This chain connects TRBV20-1 to TRBJ2-1; the match to TRBD1 covers 8 bases. The trim removed 1 base at V and 1 base at J, leaving 9 bases unmatched. This CDR3 comprises 17 residues. Germline CDR1 DFQATT, CDR2 SNEGSKA (reference sequence).

In its sample, this clonotype was seen a few times. The chain couples TRBV20-1 to TRBJ1-4; no definite D call. This CDR3 contains 13 residues. Trimming stripped 1 base from V and 8 bases from J, with 11 bases between. Germline V CDR1 and CDR2: DFQATT, SNEGSKA (reference sequence). The CDR3 bases are TGCAGTGCTAGAGGGGCTTGGGTGGAAAAACTGTTTTTT. Protein: CSARGAWVEKLFF.

The chain recombines TRBV29-1 with TRBJ2-2, with D possibly matching TRBD2 (6 bases). Trimming stripped 6 bases from V and 4 bases from J, with 18 bases between. The CDR3 is 15 residues long. The germline V gene has CDR1 SQVTM and CDR2 ANQGSEA. CDR3 loop: CSVNNAGGTTGELFF. DNA of the CDR3: TGCAGCGTCAACAACGCCGGGGGTACCACCGGGGAGCTGTTTTTT.

This clonotype has a handful of counts. J is TRBJ2-5 and V is TRBV27, with D tentatively TRBD1 (5 bases). V was clipped by 3 bases and J by 4 bases, with 12 bases between them. The germline V gene has CDR1 MNHEY and CDR2 SMNVEV (reference sequence). The CDR3 extends over 14 amino acids. The CDR3 DNA reads as TGTGCCAGCAGTTTGGGGCAGTGGGGAGAGACCCAGTACTTC. It is translated as CASSLGQWGETQYF.

The chain employs TRBV27 and TRBJ2-3, with 9 bases fitting TRBD2. Germline lookup yields CDR1 MNHEY and CDR2 SMNVEV (reference sequence). Unmatched junction bases numbered 14, after V lost 0 bases and J lost 13 bases. The CDR3 contains 16 residues. In nucleotides, the CDR3 is TGTGCCAGCAGTTTATCGATATCCCCCTCTAGCGGGGTGGAGTATTTT. It codes for CASSLSISPSSGVEYF.

The chain has TRBV20-1 and TRBJ1-1; possible D gene TRBD1, 5 bases. Trimming stripped 0 bases from V and 0 bases from J, with 17 bases between. Germline V lookup: CDR1 DFQATT, CDR2 SNEGSKA (reference sequence). This CDR3 comprises 17 residues. CDR3: CSARDGWGSIMNTEAFF. CDR3 nucleotide sequence: TGCAGTGCTAGAGACGGGTGGGGGAGTATCATGAACACTGAAGCTTTCTTT.

This chain connects TRBV24-1 to TRBJ2-3, with D hard to call. CDR3 length: 15 residues. Trimming removed 4 bases at V and 2 bases at J, with 12 bases between. Per the germline V gene, CDR1 is KGHDR and CDR2 is SFDVKD. The DNA of the CDR3 is TGTGCCACCAGTGACCCACGTACCCCCACAGATACGCAGTATTTT. Protein product: CATSDPRTPTDTQYF.